This T cell receptor (beta chain) stems from a study of OX40 agonist ivuxolimab in advanced cancers. Across the study: Those enrolled were roughly 80% male, with a mean age of approximately 60 years and ages from about 20 to 79.

Comments on this clone: Its specificity is not known.

Findings of the study overall: There were also nonresponders showing low normalized T-cell clonal expansion. Expansion of clones was among the lowest in partial responders at 0.1-3.0 mg/kg.

Exclusion of a patient followed from autoimmune disease history or systemic immunosuppression. Some clones are missing from TCRdb's copy, which holds only in-frame ones; the method was immunoSEQ multiplex PCR. This table has around 100,000 clones, roughly nine tenths appearing once. The germline V gene has CDR1 SGDLS and CDR2 YYNGEE. The CDR3 spans 17 residues. Trimming removed 4 bases from V and 0 bases from J, with 14 bases in between. This specimen was CD4+ or CD8+ T cells sorted from blood, taken in a trial of the OX40 agonist ivuxolimab. This chain links TRBV9 with TRBJ2-6, with a tentative D call TRBD1 (5 bases). The receptor was isolated from an adult with an advanced solid tumor such as melanoma, head and neck, liver or kidney cancer. The DNA for the CDR3 is TGTGCCAGCAGCCCTATAAGAAGGGGCTCTGGGGCCAACGTCCTGACTTTC. Protein: CASSPIRRGSGANVLTF.